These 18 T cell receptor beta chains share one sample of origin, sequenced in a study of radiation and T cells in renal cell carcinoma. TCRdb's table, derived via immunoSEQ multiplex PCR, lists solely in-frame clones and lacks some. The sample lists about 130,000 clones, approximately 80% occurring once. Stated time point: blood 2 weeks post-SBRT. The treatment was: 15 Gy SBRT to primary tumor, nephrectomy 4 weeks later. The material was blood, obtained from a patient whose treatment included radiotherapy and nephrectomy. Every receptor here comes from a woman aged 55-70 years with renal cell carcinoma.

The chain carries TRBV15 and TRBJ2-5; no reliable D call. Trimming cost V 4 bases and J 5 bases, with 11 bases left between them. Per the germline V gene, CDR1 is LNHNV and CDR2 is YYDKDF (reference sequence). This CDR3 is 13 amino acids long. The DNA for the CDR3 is TGTGCCACCAGCATTCGCCAGGCCGAGACCCAGTACTTC. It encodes CATSIRQAETQYF.

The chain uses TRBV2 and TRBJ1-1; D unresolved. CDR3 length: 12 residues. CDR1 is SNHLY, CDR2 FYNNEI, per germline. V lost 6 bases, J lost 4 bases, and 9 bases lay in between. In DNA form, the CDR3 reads TGTGCCAGCAGCGTTTCATTCACTGAAGCTTTCTTT. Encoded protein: CASSVSFTEAFF.

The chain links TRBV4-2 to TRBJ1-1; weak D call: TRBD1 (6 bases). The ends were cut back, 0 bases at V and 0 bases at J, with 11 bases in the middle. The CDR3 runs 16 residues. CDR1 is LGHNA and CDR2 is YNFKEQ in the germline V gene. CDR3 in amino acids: CASSQDRGTVNTEAFF. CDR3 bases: TGTGCCAGCAGCCAAGATAGGGGGACGGTGAACACTGAAGCTTTCTTT.

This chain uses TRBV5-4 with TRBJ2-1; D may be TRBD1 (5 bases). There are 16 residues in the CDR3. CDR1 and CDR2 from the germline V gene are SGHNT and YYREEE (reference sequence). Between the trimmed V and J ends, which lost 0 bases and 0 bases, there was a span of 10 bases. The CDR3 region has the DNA TGTGCCAGCAGCTTGGGAGACAGTGGCTCCTACAATGAGCAGTTCTTC. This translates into CASSLGDSGSYNEQFF.

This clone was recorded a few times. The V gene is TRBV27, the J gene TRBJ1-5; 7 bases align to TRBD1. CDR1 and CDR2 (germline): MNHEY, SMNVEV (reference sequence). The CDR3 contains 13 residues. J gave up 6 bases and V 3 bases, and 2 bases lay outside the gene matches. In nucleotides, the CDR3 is TGTGCCAGCAGTTTCAGGGACAGTCAGCCCCAGCATTTT. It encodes CASSFRDSQPQHF.

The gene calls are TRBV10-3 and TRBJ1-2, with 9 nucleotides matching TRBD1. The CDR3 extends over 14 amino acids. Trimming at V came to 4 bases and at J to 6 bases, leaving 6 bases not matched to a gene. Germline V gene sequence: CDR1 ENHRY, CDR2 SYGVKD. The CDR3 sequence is CAISGNRGPDGYTF. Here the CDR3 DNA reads TGTGCCATCAGTGGAAACAGGGGGCCGGATGGCTACACCTTC.

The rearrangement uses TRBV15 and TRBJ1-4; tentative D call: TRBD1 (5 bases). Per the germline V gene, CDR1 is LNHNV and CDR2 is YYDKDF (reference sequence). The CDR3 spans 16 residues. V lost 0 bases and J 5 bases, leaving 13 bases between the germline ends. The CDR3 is CATSRDIGGVNEKLFF. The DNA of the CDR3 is TGTGCCACCAGCAGAGATATTGGGGGGGTGAATGAAAAACTGTTTTTT. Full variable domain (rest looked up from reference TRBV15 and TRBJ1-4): DAMVIQNPRYQVTQFGKPVTLSCSQTLNHNVMYWYQQKSSQAPKLLFHYYDKDFNNEADTPDNFQSRRPNTSFCFLDIRSPGLGDTAMYLCATSRDIGGVNEKLFFGSGTQLSVL.

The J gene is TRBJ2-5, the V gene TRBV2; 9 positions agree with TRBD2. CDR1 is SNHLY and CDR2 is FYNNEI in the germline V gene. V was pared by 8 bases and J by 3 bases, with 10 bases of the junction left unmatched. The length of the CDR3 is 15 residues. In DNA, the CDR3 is TGTGCCAGCCGAGGGGGTAGCGGGGGAGAAGAGACCCAGTACTTC. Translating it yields CASRGGSGGEETQYF.

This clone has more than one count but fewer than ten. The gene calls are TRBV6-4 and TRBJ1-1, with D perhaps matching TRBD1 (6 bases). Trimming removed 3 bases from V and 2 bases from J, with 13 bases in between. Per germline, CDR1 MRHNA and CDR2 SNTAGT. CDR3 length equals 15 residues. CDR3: CASSERGGENTEAFF. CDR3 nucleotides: TGTGCCAGCAGTGAAAGGGGGGGGGAAAACACTGAAGCTTTCTTT.

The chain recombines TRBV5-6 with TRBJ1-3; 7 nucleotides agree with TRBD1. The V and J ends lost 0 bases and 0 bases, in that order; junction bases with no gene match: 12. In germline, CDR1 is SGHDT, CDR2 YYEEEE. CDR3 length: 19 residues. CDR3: CASSLGPLPDRDSGNTIYF. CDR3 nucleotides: TGTGCCAGCAGCTTGGGCCCTCTACCCGACAGGGACTCTGGAAACACCATATATTTT.

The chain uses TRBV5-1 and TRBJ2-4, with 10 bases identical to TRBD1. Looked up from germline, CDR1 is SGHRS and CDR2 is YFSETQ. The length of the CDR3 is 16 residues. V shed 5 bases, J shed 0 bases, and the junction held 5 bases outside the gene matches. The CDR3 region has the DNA TGCGCCAGCAGGGAGGGGACAGGGGTAGCCAAAAACATTCAGTACTTC. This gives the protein CASREGTGVAKNIQYF.

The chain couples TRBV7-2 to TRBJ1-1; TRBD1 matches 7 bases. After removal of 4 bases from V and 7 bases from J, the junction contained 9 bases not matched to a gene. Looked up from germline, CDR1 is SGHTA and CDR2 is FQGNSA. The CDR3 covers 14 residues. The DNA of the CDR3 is TGTGCCAGCAGCTCGCGTACGGGACAGTTTGAAGCTTTCTTT. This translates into CASSSRTGQFEAFF.

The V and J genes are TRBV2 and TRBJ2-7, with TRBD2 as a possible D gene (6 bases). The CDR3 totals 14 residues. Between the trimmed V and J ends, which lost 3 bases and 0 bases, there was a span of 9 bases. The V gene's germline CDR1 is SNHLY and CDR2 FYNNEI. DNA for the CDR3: TGTGCCAGCAGTGAGGGTAGCGGCTCCTACGAGCAGTACTTC. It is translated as CASSEGSGSYEQYF. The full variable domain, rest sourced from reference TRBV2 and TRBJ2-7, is EPEVTQTPSHQVTQMGQEVILRCVPISNHLYFYWYRQILGQKVEFLVSFYNNEISEKSEIFDDQFSVERPDGSNFTLKIRSTKLEDSAMYFCASSEGSGSYEQYFGPGTRLTVT.

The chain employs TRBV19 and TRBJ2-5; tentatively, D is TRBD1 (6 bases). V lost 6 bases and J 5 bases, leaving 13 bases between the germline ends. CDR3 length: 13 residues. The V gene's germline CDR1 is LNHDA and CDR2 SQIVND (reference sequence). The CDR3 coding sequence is TGTGCCAGTAGGGAACAGGGTTGGGAGACCCAGTACTTC. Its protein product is CASREQGWETQYF.

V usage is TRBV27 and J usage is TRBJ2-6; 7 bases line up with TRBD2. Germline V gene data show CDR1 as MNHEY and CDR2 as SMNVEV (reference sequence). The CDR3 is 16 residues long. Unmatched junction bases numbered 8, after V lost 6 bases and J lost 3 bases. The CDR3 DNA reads TGTGCCAGCAGCCCGCCGGGGGGATATGGGGCCAACGTCCTGACTTTC. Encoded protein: CASSPPGGYGANVLTF.

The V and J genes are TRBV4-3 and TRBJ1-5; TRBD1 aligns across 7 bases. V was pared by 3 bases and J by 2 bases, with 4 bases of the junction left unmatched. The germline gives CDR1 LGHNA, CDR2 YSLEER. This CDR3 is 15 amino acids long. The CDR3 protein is CASSQTGQRNQPQHF. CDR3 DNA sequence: TGCGCCAGCAGCCAGACGGGACAGCGCAATCAGCCCCAGCATTTT.

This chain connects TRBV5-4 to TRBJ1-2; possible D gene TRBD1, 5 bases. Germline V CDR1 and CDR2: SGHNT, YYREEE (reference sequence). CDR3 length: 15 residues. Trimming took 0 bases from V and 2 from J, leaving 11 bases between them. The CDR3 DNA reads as TGTGCCAGCAGCTTGGGGGGCGCAGGAAACTATGGCTACACCTTC. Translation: CASSLGGAGNYGYTF.

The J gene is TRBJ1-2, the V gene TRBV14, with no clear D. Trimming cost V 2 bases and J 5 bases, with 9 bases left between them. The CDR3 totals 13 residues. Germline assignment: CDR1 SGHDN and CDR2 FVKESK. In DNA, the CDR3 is TGTGCCAGCAGCCAATATCAGAAGTATGGCTACACCTTC. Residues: CASSQYQKYGYTF.